Shown below are 6 T cell receptor beta chains from a single sample sequenced in a study of T cell changes during pregnancy in multiple sclerosis. Generated by immunoSEQ multiplex PCR, the TCRdb table keeps only in-frame clones and is missing some. The table records roughly 36,000 clones, 91% of them present only once. This specimen was CD8+ T cells from peripheral blood mononuclear cells, taken in the second trimester of pregnancy. The receptors stem from a female donor with multiple sclerosis, enrolled in a pregnancy study.

The sample holds one count of this clone. The chain couples TRBV6-5 to TRBJ2-7; D may be TRBD1 (6 bases). This CDR3 contains 13 residues. Looked up from germline, CDR1 is MNHEY and CDR2 is SVGAGI. Trimming shortened V by 2 bases and J by 6 bases, and 11 bases separated the two germline ends. The CDR3 region has the DNA TGTGCCAGCAGTTACGGGACATTAGGCGAGCAGTACTTC. Amino acids: CASSYGTLGEQYF.

The chain recombines TRBV7-2 with TRBJ2-7; D unresolved. The CDR3 contains 12 residues. V gave up 5 bases and J gave up 1 base, with 6 bases separating them. Germline assignment: CDR1 SGHTA and CDR2 FQGNSA. The DNA for the CDR3 is TGTGCCAGCAGCCTGTCGTCCTACGAGCAGTACTTC. Protein sequence: CASSLSSYEQYF.

V usage is TRBV7-9 and J usage is TRBJ1-4; the D is unclear. This CDR3 is built from 13 residues. CDR1 SEHNR and CDR2 FQNEAQ come from the germline V gene (reference sequence). V lost 7 bases, J lost 10 bases, and 16 bases lay in between. Here the CDR3 reads CASTPTKGGKLFF. CDR3 nucleotides: TGTGCCAGCACCCCGACAAAAGGTGGAAAACTGTTTTTT.

The CDR3 region is CASSPGTGVQPQHF. CDR3 sequence (DNA): TGCGCCAGCAGCCCGGGGACAGGGGTTCAGCCCCAGCATTTT. The V and J genes are TRBV4-1 and TRBJ1-5; 10 positions match TRBD1. The V gene end was trimmed by 4 bases and the J gene end by 6 bases; junction bases not matched to a gene: 3. The CDR3 runs to 14 residues. Germline V gene lookup returns CDR1 MGHRA and CDR2 YSYEKL.

This chain links TRBV5-8 with TRBJ2-2; tentatively, D is TRBD2 (7 bases). The CDR3 is made up of 15 amino acids. CDR1 is SGHTS, CDR2 YDEGEE, per germline. Trimming pared 6 bases from V and 4 bases from J, leaving 16 bases between. CDR3 nucleotide sequence: TGTGCCAGCACCCTTGGGGGGGGCGGCACCGGGGAGCTGTTTTTT. This codes for CASTLGGGGTGELFF.

The CDR3 spells CATQQGTEAETQYF. The CDR3, as DNA: TGTGCCACTCAACAGGGGACGGAGGCAGAGACCCAGTACTTC. The chain has TRBV6-5 and TRBJ2-5, with TRBD1 identical over 7 bases. Looked up from germline, CDR1 is MNHEY and CDR2 is SVGAGI. The CDR3 sequence is 14 residues long. Trimming at V came to 10 bases and at J to 4 bases, leaving 12 bases not matched to a gene.